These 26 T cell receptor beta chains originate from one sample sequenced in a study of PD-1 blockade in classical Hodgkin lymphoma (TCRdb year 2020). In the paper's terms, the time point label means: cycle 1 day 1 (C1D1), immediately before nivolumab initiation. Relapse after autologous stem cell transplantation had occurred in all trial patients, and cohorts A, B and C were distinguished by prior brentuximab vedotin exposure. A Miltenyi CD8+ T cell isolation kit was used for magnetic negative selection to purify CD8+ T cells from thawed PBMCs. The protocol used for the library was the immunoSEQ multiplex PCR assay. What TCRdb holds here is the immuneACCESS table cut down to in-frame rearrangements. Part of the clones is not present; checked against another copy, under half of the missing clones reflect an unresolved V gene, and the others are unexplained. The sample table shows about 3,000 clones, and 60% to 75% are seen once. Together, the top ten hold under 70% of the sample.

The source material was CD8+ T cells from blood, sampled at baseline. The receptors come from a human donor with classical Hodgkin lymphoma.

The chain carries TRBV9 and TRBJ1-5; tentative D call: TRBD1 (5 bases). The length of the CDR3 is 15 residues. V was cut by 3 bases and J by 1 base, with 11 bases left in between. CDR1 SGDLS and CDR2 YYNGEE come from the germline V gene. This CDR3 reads CASSASGLSNQPQHF. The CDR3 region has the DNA TGTGCCAGCAGCGCCTCAGGGCTGAGCAATCAGCCCCAGCATTTT. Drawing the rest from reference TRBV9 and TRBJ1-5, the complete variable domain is DSGVTQTPKHLITATGQRVTLRCSPRSGDLSVYWYQQSLDQGLQFLIQYYNGEERAKGNILERFSAQQFPDLHSELNLSSLELGDSALYFCASSASGLSNQPQHFGDGTRLSIL.

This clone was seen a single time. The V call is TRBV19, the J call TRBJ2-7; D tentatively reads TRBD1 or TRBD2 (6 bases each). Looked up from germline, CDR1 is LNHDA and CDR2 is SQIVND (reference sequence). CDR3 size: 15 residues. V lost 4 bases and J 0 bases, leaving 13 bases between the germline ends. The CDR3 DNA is TGTGCCAGTAGTAGTCGGGGGCCTAGCTCCTACGAGCAGTACTTC. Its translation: CASSSRGPSSYEQYF.

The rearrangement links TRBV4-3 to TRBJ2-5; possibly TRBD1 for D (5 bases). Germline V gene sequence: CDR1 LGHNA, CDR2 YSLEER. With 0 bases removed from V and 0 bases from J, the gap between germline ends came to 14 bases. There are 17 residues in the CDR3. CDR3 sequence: CASSQEAQGTYQETQYF. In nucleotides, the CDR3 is TGCGCCAGCAGCCAAGAGGCCCAGGGAACCTACCAAGAGACCCAGTACTTC.

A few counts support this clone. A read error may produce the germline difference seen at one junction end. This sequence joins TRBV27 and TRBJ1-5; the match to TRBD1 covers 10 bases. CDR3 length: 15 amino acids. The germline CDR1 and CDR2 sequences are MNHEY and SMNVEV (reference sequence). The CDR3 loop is CASSFADRGNQPQHF. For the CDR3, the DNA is TGTGCAAGCAGTTTCGCGGACAGGGGGAATCAGCCCCAGCATTTT.

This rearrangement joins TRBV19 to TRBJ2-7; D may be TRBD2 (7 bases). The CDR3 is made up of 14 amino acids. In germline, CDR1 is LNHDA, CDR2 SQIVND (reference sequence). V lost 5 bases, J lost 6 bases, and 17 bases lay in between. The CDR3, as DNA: TGTGCCAGTAGTCCGATGGGGGGGGCGGGCGAGCAGTACTTC. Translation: CASSPMGGAGEQYF.

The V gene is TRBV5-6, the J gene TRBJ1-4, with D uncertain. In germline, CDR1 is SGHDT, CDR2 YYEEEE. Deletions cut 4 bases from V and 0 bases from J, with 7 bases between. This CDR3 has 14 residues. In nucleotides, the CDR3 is TGTGCCAGCAGCGGCGGGACAACTAATGAAAAACTGTTTTTT. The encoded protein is CASSGGTTNEKLFF.

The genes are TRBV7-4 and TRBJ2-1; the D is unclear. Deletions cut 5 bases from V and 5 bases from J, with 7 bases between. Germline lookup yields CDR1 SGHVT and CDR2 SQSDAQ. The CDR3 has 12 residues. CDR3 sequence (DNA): TGTGCCAGCAGCGGGTGGGACAATGAGCAGTTCTTC. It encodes CASSGWDNEQFF.

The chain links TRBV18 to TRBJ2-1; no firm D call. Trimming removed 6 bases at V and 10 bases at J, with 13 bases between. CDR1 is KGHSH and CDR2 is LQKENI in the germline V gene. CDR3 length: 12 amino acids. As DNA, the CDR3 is TGTGCCAGCTCCCCCTCTAATACGGAGCAGTTCTTC. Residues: CASSPSNTEQFF.

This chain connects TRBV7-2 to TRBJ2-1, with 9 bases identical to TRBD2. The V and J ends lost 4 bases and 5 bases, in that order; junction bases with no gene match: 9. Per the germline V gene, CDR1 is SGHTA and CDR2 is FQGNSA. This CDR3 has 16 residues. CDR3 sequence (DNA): TGTGCCAGCAGCTACACCTCCGGGACTAGCCACAATGAGCAGTTCTTC. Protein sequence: CASSYTSGTSHNEQFF.

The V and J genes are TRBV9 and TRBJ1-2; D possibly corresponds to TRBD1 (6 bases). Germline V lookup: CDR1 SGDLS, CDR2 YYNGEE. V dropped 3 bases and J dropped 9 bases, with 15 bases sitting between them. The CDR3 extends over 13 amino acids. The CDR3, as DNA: TGTGCCAGCAGCGAGACCGGGGGGGGCAGCTACACCTTC. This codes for CASSETGGGSYTF. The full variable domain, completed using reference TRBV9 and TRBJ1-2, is DSGVTQTPKHLITATGQRVTLRCSPRSGDLSVYWYQQSLDQGLQFLIQYYNGEERAKGNILERFSAQQFPDLHSELNLSSLELGDSALYFCASSETGGGSYTFGSGTRLTVV.

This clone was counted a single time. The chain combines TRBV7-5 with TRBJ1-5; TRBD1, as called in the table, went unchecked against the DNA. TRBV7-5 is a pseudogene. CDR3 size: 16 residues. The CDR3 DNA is TGTGCCAGAAGTTTAGCGGAACAGGGAAGCAATCAGCCCCAGCATTTT. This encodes CARSLAEQGSNQPQHF.

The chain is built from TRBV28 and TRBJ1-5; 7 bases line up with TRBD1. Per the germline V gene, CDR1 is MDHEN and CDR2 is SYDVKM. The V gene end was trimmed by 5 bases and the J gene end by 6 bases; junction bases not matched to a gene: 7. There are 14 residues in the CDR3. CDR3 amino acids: CASSGRRGLQPQHF. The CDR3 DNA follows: TGTGCCAGCAGTGGCAGAAGGGGGCTTCAGCCCCAGCATTTT.

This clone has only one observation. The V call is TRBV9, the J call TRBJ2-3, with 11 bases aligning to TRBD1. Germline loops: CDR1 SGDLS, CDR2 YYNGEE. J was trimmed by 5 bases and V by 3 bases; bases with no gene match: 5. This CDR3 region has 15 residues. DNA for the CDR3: TGTGCCAGCAGCGCGCCGGGACAGGGGGTAGATACGCAGTATTTT. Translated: CASSAPGQGVDTQYF. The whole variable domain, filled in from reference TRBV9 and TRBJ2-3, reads DSGVTQTPKHLITATGQRVTLRCSPRSGDLSVYWYQQSLDQGLQFLIQYYNGEERAKGNILERFSAQQFPDLHSELNLSSLELGDSALYFCASSAPGQGVDTQYFGPGTRLTVL.

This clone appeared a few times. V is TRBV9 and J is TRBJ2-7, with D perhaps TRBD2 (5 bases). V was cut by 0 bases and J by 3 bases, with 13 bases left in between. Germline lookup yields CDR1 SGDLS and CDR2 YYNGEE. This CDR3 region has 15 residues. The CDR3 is CASSVVGGGLYEQYF. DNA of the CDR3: TGTGCCAGCAGCGTAGTTGGAGGAGGTCTCTACGAGCAGTACTTC. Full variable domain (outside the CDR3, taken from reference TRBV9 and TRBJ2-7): DSGVTQTPKHLITATGQRVTLRCSPRSGDLSVYWYQQSLDQGLQFLIQYYNGEERAKGNILERFSAQQFPDLHSELNLSSLELGDSALYFCASSVVGGGLYEQYFGPGTRLTVT.

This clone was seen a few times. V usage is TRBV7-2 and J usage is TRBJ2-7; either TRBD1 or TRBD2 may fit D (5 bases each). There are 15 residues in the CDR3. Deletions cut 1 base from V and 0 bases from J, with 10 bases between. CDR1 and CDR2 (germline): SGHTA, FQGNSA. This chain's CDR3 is CASSLERGSSYEQYF. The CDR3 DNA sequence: TGTGCCAGCAGCTTAGAACGGGGCAGCTCCTACGAGCAGTACTTC. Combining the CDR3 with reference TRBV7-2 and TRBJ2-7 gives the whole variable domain GAGVSQSPSNKVTEKGKDVELRCDPISGHTALYWYRQSLGQGLEFLIYFQGNSAPDKSGLPSDRFSAERTGGSVSTLTIQRTQQEDSAVYLCASSLERGSSYEQYFGPGTRLTVT.

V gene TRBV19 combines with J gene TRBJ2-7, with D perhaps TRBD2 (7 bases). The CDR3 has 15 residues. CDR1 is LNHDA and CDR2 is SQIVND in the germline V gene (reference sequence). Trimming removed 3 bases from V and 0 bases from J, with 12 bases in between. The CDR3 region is CASSIGGGHSYEQYF. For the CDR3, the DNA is TGTGCCAGTAGTATTGGGGGGGGCCACTCCTACGAGCAGTACTTC.

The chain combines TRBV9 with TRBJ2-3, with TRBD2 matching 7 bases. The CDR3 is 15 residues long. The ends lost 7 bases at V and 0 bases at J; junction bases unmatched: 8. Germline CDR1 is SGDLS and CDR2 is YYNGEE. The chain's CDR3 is CASERSGDSTDTQYF. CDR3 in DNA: TGTGCCAGCGAGAGAAGCGGGGATAGCACAGATACGCAGTATTTT. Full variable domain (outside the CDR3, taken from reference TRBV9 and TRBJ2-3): DSGVTQTPKHLITATGQRVTLRCSPRSGDLSVYWYQQSLDQGLQFLIQYYNGEERAKGNILERFSAQQFPDLHSELNLSSLELGDSALYFCASERSGDSTDTQYFGPGTRLTVL.

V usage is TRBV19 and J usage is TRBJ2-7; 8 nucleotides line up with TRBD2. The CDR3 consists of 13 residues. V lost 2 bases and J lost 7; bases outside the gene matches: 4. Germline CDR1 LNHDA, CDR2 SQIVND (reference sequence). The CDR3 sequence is CASSILASGEQYF. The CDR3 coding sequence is TGTGCCAGTAGTATACTAGCTAGCGGGGAGCAGTACTTC.

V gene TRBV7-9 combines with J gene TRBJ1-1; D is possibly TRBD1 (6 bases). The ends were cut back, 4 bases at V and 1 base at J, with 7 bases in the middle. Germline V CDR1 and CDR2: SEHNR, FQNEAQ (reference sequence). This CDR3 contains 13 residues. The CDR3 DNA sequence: TGTGCCAGCAGCTCAGGGGAGAACACTGAAGCTTTCTTT. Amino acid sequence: CASSSGENTEAFF.

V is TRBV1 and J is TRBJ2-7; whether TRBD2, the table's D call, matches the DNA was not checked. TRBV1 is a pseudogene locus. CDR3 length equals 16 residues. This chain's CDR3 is CTSSQDLGLAFYEQYF. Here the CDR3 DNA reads TGCACCAGCAGCCAAGATCTGGGACTAGCTTTCTACGAGCAGTACTTC.

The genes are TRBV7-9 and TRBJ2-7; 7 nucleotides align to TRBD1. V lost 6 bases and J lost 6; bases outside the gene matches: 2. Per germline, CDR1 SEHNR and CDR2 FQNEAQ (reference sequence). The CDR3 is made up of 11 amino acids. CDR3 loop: CASRQGVEQYF. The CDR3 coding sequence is TGTGCCAGCAGGCAGGGGGTCGAGCAGTACTTC.

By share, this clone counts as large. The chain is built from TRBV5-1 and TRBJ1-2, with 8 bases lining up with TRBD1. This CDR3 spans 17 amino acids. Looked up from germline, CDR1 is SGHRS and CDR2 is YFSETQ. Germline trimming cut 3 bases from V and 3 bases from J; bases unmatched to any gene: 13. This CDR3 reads CASSSTETGGYDYGYTF. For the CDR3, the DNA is TGCGCCAGCAGCTCGACCGAAACAGGGGGTTACGACTATGGCTACACCTTC.

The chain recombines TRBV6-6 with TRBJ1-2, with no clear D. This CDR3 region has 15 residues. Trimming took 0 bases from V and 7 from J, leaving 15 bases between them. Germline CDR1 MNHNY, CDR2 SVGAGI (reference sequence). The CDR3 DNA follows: TGTGCCAGCAGTTACTCTCTAGGGAGTGGGTCTGGCTACACCTTC. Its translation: CASSYSLGSGSGYTF.

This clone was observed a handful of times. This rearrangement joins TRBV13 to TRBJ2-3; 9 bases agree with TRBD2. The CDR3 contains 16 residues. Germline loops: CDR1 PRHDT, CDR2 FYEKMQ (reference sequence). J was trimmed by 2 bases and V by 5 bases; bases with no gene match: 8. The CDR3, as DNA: TGTGCCAGCAGCCAAAGACTAGCGGAACCCACAGATACGCAGTATTTT. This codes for CASSQRLAEPTDTQYF.

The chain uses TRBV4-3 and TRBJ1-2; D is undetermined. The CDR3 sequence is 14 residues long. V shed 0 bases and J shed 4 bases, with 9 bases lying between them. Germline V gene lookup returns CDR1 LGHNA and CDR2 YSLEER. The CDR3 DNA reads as TGCGCCAGCAGCCAAGATCTCCCCTTCTATGGCTACACCTTC. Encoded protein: CASSQDLPFYGYTF.

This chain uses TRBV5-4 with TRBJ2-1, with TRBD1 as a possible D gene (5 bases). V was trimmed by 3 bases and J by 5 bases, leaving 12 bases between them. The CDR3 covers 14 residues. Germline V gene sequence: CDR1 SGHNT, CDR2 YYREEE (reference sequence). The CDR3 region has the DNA TGTGCCAGCAGCTCGCCCTACAGGCACAATGAGCAGTTCTTC. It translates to CASSSPYRHNEQFF.